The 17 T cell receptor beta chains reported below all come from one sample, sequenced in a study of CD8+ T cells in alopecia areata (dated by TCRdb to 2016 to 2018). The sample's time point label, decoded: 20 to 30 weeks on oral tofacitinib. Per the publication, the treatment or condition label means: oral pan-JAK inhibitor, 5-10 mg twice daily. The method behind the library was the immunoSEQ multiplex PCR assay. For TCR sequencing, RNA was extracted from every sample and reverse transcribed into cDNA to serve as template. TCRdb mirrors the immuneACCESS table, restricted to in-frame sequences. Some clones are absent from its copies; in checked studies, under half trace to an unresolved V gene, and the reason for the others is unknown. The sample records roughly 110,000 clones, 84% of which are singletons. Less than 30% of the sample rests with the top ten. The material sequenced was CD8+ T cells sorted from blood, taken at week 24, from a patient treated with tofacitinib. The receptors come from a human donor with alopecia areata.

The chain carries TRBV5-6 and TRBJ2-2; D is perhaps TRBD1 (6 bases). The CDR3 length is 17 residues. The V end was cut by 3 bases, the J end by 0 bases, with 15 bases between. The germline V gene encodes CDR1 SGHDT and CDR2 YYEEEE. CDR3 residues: CASSSTMDSTNTGELFF. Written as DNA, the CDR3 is TGTGCCAGCAGCTCGACCATGGACAGTACGAACACCGGGGAGCTGTTTTTT.

This CDR3 is CASSPGTGGEFSPLHF. The CDR3 DNA sequence: TGTGCCAGCAGCCCAGGGACAGGGGGAGAATTTTCACCCCTCCACTTT. V gene TRBV7-9 combines with J gene TRBJ1-6; 11 bases are a match to TRBD1. The ends lost 5 bases at V and 9 bases at J; junction bases unmatched: 9. The CDR3 spans 16 residues. The germline CDR1 and CDR2 sequences are SEHNR and FQNEAQ (reference sequence).

Written as DNA, the CDR3 is TGCAGCGCTAAAAGAGAGACCCAGTACTTC. This translates into CSAKRETQYF. V and J are TRBV29-1 and TRBJ2-5; D is unclear. V shed 7 bases and J shed 4 bases, with 7 bases lying between them. The germline V gene encodes CDR1 SQVTM and CDR2 ANQGSEA. The CDR3 consists of 10 residues.

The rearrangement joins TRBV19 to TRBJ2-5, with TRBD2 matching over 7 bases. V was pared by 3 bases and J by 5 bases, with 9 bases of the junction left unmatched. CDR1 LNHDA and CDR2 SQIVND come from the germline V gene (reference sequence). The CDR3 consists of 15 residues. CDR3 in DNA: TGTGCCAGTAGTATGGGGAGGGGTTTGCGGGAGACCCAGTACTTC. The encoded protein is CASSMGRGLRETQYF.

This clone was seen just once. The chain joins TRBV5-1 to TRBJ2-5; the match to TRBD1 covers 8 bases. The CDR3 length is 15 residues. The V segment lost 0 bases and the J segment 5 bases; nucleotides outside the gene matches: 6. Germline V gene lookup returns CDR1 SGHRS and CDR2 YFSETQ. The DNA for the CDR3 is TGCGCCAGCAGCTTGGGGCAGGGGGCTTCGGAGACCCAGTACTTC. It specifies CASSLGQGASETQYF.

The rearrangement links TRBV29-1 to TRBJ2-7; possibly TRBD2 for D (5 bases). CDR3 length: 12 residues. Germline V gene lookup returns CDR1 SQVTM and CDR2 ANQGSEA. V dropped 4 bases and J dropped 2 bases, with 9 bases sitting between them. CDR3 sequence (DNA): TGCAGCGTTGGAGAGGAGGCCTACGAGCAGTACTTC. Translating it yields CSVGEEAYEQYF.

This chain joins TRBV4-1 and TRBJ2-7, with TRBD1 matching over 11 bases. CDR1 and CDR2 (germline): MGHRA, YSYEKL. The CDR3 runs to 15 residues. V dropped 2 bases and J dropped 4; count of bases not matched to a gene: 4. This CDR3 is CASSQRTGGEYEQYF. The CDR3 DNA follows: TGCGCCAGCAGCCAAAGGACAGGGGGCGAATACGAGCAGTACTTC.

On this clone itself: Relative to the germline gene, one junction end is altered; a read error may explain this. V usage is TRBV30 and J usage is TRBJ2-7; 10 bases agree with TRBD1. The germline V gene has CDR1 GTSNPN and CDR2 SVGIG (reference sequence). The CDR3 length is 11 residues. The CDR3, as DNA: TGTGCCTGGACCACCGCGCGACAGGGGGCTTTT. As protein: CAWTTARQGAF.

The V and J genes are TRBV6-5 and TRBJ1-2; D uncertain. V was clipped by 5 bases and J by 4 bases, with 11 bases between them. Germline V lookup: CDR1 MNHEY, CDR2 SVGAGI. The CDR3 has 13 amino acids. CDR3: CASSREGIYGYTF. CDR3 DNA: TGTGCCAGCAGTCGGGAGGGCATCTATGGCTACACCTTC.

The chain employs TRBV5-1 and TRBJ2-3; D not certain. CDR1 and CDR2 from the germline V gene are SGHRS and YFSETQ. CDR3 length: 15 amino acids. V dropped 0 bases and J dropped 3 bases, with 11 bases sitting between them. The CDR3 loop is CASSLAESRTDTQYF. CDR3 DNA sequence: TGCGCCAGCAGCTTGGCCGAGTCCAGAACAGATACGCAGTATTTT.

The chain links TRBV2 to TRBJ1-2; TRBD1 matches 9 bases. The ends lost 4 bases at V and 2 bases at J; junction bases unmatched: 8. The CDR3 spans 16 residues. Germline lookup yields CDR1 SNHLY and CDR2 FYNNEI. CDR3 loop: CASSAPGTGLNYGYTF. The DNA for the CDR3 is TGTGCCAGCAGTGCTCCTGGGACAGGGCTAAACTATGGCTACACCTTC.

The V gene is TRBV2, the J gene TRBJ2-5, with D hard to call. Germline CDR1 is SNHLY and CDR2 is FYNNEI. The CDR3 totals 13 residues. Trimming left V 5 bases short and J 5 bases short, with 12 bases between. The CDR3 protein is CASSKGIFETQYF. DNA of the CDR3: TGTGCCAGCAGTAAAGGAATCTTTGAGACCCAGTACTTC.

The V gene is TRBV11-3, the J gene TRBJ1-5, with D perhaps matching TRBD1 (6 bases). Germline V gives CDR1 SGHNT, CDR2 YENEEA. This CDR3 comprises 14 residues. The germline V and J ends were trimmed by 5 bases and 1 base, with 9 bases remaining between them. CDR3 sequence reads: CASSLRGSNQPQHF. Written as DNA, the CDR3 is TGTGCCAGCAGCCTCAGGGGCAGCAATCAGCCCCAGCATTTT.

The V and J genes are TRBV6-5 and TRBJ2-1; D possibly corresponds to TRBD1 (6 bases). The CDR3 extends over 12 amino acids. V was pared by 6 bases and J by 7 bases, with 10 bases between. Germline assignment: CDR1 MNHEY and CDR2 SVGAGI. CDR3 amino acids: CASSNTGNEQFF. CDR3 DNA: TGTGCCAGCAGCAATACAGGGAATGAGCAGTTCTTC.

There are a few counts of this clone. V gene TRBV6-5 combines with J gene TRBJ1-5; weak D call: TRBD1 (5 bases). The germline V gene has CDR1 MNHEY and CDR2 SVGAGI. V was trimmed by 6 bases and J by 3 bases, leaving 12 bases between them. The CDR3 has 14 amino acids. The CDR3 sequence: CASSYDSLNQPQHF. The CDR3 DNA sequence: TGTGCCAGCAGCTATGACAGCCTCAATCAGCCCCAGCATTTT.

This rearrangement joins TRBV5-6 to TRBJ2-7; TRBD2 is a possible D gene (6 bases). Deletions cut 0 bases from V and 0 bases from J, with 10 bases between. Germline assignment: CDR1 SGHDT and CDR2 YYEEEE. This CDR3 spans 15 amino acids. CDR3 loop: CASSLAGVPSYEQYF. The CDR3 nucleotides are TGTGCCAGCAGCTTGGCGGGAGTACCCTCCTACGAGCAGTACTTC.

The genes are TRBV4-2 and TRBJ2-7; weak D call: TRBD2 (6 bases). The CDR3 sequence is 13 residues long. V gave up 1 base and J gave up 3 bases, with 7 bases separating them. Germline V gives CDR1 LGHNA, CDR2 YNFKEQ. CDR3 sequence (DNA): TGTGCCAGCAGCCAAGGGGGGGTCTACGAGCAGTACTTC. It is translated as CASSQGGVYEQYF.